The TCR beta chain under discussion was sequenced for a study of T-cell memory formation after mild COVID-19. On the study more broadly: Clusters were largely donor specific. Study results and limitations: Researchers could not confirm that second-wave clones peaking on day 37 targeted SARS-CoV-2. The main location of contracting CD4+ clones was CM and EM, and that of contracting CD8+ clones was EMRA. Pre-infection memory showed some responding clones, and this suggested that cross-reactive memory joined.

This clonotype was observed a handful of times. Its specificity is not known. TCRdb called the 5' RACE reads again in MiXCR, with one record for every CDR3 protein. The sample consists of 250,000 or so distinct CDR3 sequences, approximately 10% of them appearing once. The CDR3 totals 15 residues. Germline V gene data show CDR1 as SEHNR and CDR2 as FQNEAQ (reference sequence). V was pared by 5 bases and J by 2 bases, with 14 bases between. Specimen: PBMCs or a T cell subset sorted from them (not recorded which). The sequence derives from a man between 18 and 29 years old who had mild COVID-19 (a few samples of this study predate the infection). Cell type and time point are not known. The chain links TRBV7-9 to TRBJ2-3, with D perhaps assigned TRBD1 or TRBD2 (5 bases each). The CDR3 nucleotides read TGTGCCAGCAGCCTAACATCCGGGGCCACAGATACGCAGTATTTT. Protein product: CASSLTSGATDTQYF.